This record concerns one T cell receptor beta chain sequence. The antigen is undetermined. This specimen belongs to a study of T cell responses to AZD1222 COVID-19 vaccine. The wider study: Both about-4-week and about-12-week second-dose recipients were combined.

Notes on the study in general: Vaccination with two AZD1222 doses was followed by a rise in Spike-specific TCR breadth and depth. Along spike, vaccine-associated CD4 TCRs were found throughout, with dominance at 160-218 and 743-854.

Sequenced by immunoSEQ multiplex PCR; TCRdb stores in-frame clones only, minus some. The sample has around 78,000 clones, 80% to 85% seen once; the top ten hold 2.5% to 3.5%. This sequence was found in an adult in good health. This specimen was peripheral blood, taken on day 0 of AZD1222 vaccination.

The DNA for the CDR3 is TGCGCCAGCAGCCGGGAGGACGGGGGAACCAGAAGCTCCTACAATGAGCAGTTCTTC. It is translated as CASSREDGGTRSSYNEQFF. This chain uses TRBV5-1 with TRBJ2-1; 7 bases are a match to TRBD2. Germline CDR1 is SGHRS and CDR2 is YFSETQ. Unmatched junction bases numbered 16, after V lost 4 bases and J lost 0 bases. This CDR3 region has 19 residues.